These 25 T cell receptor beta chains share one sample of origin, sequenced in a study of blood T cell repertoires in COVID-19. This table comes from immunoSEQ multiplex PCR, and its TCRdb copy is limited to in-frame clones, with some not included. Counted here are about 410,000 clones, 75% to 90% occurring once; the ten biggest clones make up around 1.5%. Sequenced: peripheral blood. The receptors were sampled from a woman between 35 and 50 years old with COVID-19, enrolled during active disease.

This rearrangement joins TRBV6-2 or TRBV6-3 to TRBJ2-3, with 7 bases that match TRBD2. The CDR3 loop spans 14 amino acids. CDR1 MNHEY and CDR2 SVGEGT come from the germline V gene. V dropped 2 bases and J dropped 1; count of bases not matched to a gene: 0. CDR3 loop: CASSYGGGTDTQYF. The CDR3 DNA reads as TGTGCCAGCAGTTACGGGGGGGGCACAGATACGCAGTATTTT.

CDR3 amino acids: CAWSGGTVQETQYF. CDR3 bases: TGTGCCTGGAGTGGGGGGACAGTCCAAGAGACCCAGTACTTC. The chain has TRBV30 and TRBJ2-5; 7 bases agree with TRBD1. The CDR3 has 14 amino acids. Per the germline V gene, CDR1 is GTSNPN and CDR2 is SVGIG (reference sequence). Losses at the gene ends were 1 base for V and 1 base for J; bases not matched to a gene: 3.

The gene calls are TRBV10-3 and TRBJ2-1; weak D call: TRBD1 (6 bases). This CDR3 spans 13 amino acids. Trimming stripped 11 bases from V and 5 bases from J, with 16 bases between. CDR1 is ENHRY, CDR2 SYGVKD, per germline. The CDR3 coding sequence is TGTGCCGTGGGGTTCCAGGGGAACAATGAGCAGTTCTTC. Translated: CAVGFQGNNEQFF.

Notes on this clone: In the same sample, other DNA sequences code for this CDR3. J is TRBJ1-4 and V is TRBV18; 7 bases line up with TRBD1. The CDR3 sequence is 14 residues long. Germline lookup yields CDR1 KGHSH and CDR2 LQKENI. Unmatched junction bases numbered 4, after V lost 6 bases and J lost 3 bases. CDR3 bases: TGTGCCAGCTCGCCCGGGACAGCTAATGAAAAACTGTTTTTT. Translating gives CASSPGTANEKLFF.

The chain is built from TRBV7-2 and TRBJ1-1; D call uncertain. CDR1 is SGHTA, CDR2 FQGNSA, per germline. The CDR3 runs to 12 residues. Trimming removed 6 bases from V and 11 bases from J, with 16 bases in between. CDR3 nucleotides: TGTGCCAGCAGTTTTAGAGGGAATGACGCTTTCTTT. Protein sequence: CASSFRGNDAFF.

In this sample, this clone turned up once. The V gene is TRBV3-1 (or the pseudogene TRBV3-2), the J gene TRBJ1-4, with D uncertain. Trimming removed 0 bases at V and 10 bases at J, with 12 bases between. CDR3 size: 14 residues. The germline CDR1 and CDR2 sequences are LGHDT and YNNKEL (reference sequence). CDR3 protein: CASSQETTFGKLFF. In nucleotides, the CDR3 is TGTGCCAGCAGCCAAGAAACGACTTTTGGAAAACTGTTTTTT.

This chain connects TRBV5-4 to TRBJ1-3; unclear D gene. CDR3 size: 15 residues. Trimming removed 0 bases from V and 3 bases from J, with 10 bases in between. The germline CDR1 and CDR2 sequences are SGHNT and YYREEE (reference sequence). Here the CDR3 DNA reads TGTGCCAGCAGCTTGGCGGGTAACGTTGGAAACACCATATATTTT. Translating gives CASSLAGNVGNTIYF.

The chain links TRBV4-3 to TRBJ2-3; TRBD1 might be the D (5 bases). CDR1 and CDR2 (germline): LGHNA, YSLEER. There are 16 residues in the CDR3. V lost 0 bases, J lost 2 bases, and 12 bases lay in between. The CDR3 reads CASSQDHPGSTDTQYF. CDR3 sequence (DNA): TGCGCCAGCAGCCAAGATCATCCAGGGTCCACAGATACGCAGTATTTT.

On this clone: Compared with germline, one end of the junction differs, possibly owing to a read error. J is TRBJ2-7 and V is TRBV7-7; 9 bases are shared with TRBD1. Germline V gene sequence: CDR1 SSHAT, CDR2 FNYEAQ (reference sequence). The CDR3 contains 15 residues. The CDR3 protein is CASSFGTGRTYEQYF. In DNA form, the CDR3 reads TGTGCTAGCAGCTTCGGGACAGGGAGGACCTACGAGCAGTACTTC.

J is TRBJ2-3 and V is TRBV3-1 (or the pseudogene TRBV3-2); 10 bases line up with TRBD2. The length of the CDR3 is 16 residues. CDR1 is LGHDT and CDR2 is YNNKEL in the germline V gene (reference sequence). The trim removed 4 bases at V and 5 bases at J, leaving 9 bases unmatched. The CDR3 sequence is CASSPQRGLALDTQYF. The CDR3 nucleotides read TGTGCCAGCAGCCCCCAGAGGGGACTAGCGTTAGATACGCAGTATTTT.

The chain joins TRBV4-3 to TRBJ2-3, with TRBD2 matching over 11 bases. The CDR3 length is 16 residues. From germline, CDR1 is LGHNA and CDR2 YSLEER. The J segment lost 5 bases and the V segment lost 1 base, leaving 5 bases of the junction unmatched. The CDR3 nucleotides are TGCGCCAGCAGCCAAGCTTTAGCGGGAGGGCTAGATACGCAGTATTTT. Translation gives CASSQALAGGLDTQYF.

The chain links TRBV18 to TRBJ1-5; tentative D call: TRBD1 (5 bases). This CDR3 contains 15 residues. Germline V gives CDR1 KGHSH, CDR2 LQKENI. With 5 bases removed from V and 0 bases from J, the gap between germline ends came to 11 bases. CDR3 nucleotide sequence: TGTGCCAGCTCAGGGGCGACAGATAGCAATCAGCCCCAGCATTTT. This encodes CASSGATDSNQPQHF.

This chain connects TRBV11-1 to TRBJ2-1; D possibly corresponds to TRBD1 (6 bases). V lost 3 bases, J lost 6 bases, and 15 bases lay in between. The CDR3 spans 15 residues. Germline values: CDR1 SGHAT, CDR2 FQDESV (reference sequence). CDR3: CASSFDRWFTNEQFF. CDR3 nucleotide sequence: TGTGCCAGCAGCTTCGACAGGTGGTTCACCAATGAGCAGTTCTTC. Complete variable domain (other parts from reference TRBV11-1 and TRBJ2-1): EAEVAQSPRYKITEKSQAVAFWCDPISGHATLYWYRQILGQGPELLVQFQDESVVDDSQLPKDRFSAERLKGVDSTLKIQPAELGDSAMYLCASSFDRWFTNEQFFGPGTRLTVL.

V gene TRBV27 combines with J gene TRBJ1-2, with D perhaps TRBD1 (6 bases). V shed 7 bases and J shed 0 bases, with 12 bases lying between them. The CDR3 length is 14 residues. The germline gives CDR1 MNHEY, CDR2 SMNVEV (reference sequence). CDR3 loop: CASTPTGSNYGYTF. CDR3 sequence (DNA): TGTGCCAGCACCCCGACAGGATCTAACTATGGCTACACCTTC.

This clone was observed once. The genes are TRBV27 and TRBJ1-2; no definite D call. Germline assignment: CDR1 MNHEY and CDR2 SMNVEV (reference sequence). V was pared by 0 bases and J by 0 bases, with 5 bases between. This CDR3 region has 14 residues. For the CDR3, the DNA is TGTGCCAGCAGTTTATCATCAGCTAACTATGGCTACACCTTC. Translated, it gives CASSLSSANYGYTF.

This clone was seen only a few times. This chain joins TRBV16 and TRBJ1-2, with D tentatively TRBD1 (5 bases). Trimming pared 4 bases from V and 4 bases from J, leaving 16 bases between. The CDR3 spans 15 residues. Germline values: CDR1 KGHSY, CDR2 FQNENV. CDR3 residues: CASSRGLLITYGYTF. DNA for the CDR3: TGTGCCAGCAGCCGGGGACTCCTAATTACCTATGGCTACACCTTC.

V gene TRBV6-5 combines with J gene TRBJ2-7; 7 nucleotides align to TRBD1. Germline CDR1 MNHEY, CDR2 SVGAGI. This CDR3 has 15 amino acids. V shed 2 bases, J shed 6 bases, and the junction held 10 bases outside the gene matches. In nucleotides, the CDR3 is TGTGCCAGCAGTTACCCCGCGGACAGGACGGGCGAGCAGTACTTC. Translating gives CASSYPADRTGEQYF.

The chain is built from TRBV27 and TRBJ2-7, with 9 bases fitting TRBD2. The CDR3 sequence is 18 residues long. Germline V gives CDR1 MNHEY, CDR2 SMNVEV (reference sequence). After removal of 2 bases from V and 1 base from J, the junction contained 12 bases not matched to a gene. The CDR3, as DNA: TGTGCCAGCAGTTTACTCCACCCCCGACTAGCGGAGTCCTACGAGCAGTACTTC. This gives the protein CASSLLHPRLAESYEQYF.

The rearrangement links TRBV6-6 to TRBJ1-5; 9 positions match TRBD1. V was clipped by 5 bases and J by 5 bases; unmatched bases: 1. The CDR3 contains 13 residues. Looked up from germline, CDR1 is MNHNY and CDR2 is SVGAGI (reference sequence). CDR3 protein: CASSRQGDQPQHF. The CDR3 DNA reads as TGTGCCAGCAGTCGACAGGGGGATCAGCCCCAGCATTTT.

This sequence joins TRBV19 and TRBJ1-1, with 9 bases lining up with TRBD1. V lost 2 bases to trimming and J lost 4 bases; unmatched junction nucleotides: 17. Germline values: CDR1 LNHDA, CDR2 SQIVND (reference sequence). The CDR3 runs 19 residues. CDR3 amino acids: CASSIQADRGSGRSTEAFF. The CDR3 region has the DNA TGTGCCAGTAGTATACAAGCGGACAGGGGCTCTGGAAGGTCCACTGAAGCTTTCTTT.

The chain combines TRBV11-3 with TRBJ1-2, with no clear D. CDR3 size: 12 residues. Trimming pared 6 bases from V and 5 bases from J, leaving 10 bases between. Looked up from germline, CDR1 is SGHNT and CDR2 is YENEEA. The DNA of the CDR3 is TGTGCCAGCAGTCAGTTAACGTATGGCTACACCTTC. It yields the protein CASSQLTYGYTF.

The J gene is TRBJ1-5, the V gene TRBV5-1; 7 positions agree with TRBD1. The V segment lost 4 bases and the J segment 3 bases; nucleotides outside the gene matches: 7. CDR1 SGHRS and CDR2 YFSETQ come from the germline V gene. CDR3 length: 15 residues. The CDR3 sequence is CASSPGTVINQPQHF. CDR3 bases: TGCGCCAGCAGCCCCGGGACAGTTATCAATCAGCCCCAGCATTTT.

V usage is TRBV6-5 and J usage is TRBJ1-3; D is unclear. Per germline, CDR1 MNHEY and CDR2 SVGAGI. V dropped 10 bases and J dropped 0 bases, with 7 bases sitting between them. The CDR3 runs 12 residues. This chain's CDR3 is CATYSSGNTIYF. CDR3 nucleotides: TGTGCCACATACAGCTCTGGAAACACCATATATTTT.

This clone is classed as medium-sized. The chain employs TRBV6-4 and TRBJ2-3; the match to TRBD2 covers 10 bases. This CDR3 has 15 residues. The J segment lost 3 bases and the V segment lost 5 bases, leaving 5 bases of the junction unmatched. Germline V gene data show CDR1 as MRHNA and CDR2 as SNTAGT. As DNA, the CDR3 is TGTGCCAGCAGTCAACTAGCGGGGAGTACAGATACGCAGTATTTT. Translated: CASSQLAGSTDTQYF.

This sequence joins TRBV21-1 and TRBJ2-7; the table's D call of TRBD2 was not tested on the DNA. TRBV21-1 counts as a pseudogene. The CDR3 is made up of 18 amino acids. CDR3 DNA: TGTGCCAGCACCTTCAGTGGGAGGGCCAAGCCCGTCTTCTACGAGCAGTACTTC. Amino acids: CASTFSGRAKPVFYEQYF.